These 3 T cell receptor beta chains share one sample of origin, sequenced in a study of blood T cell repertoires in COVID-19. Clones were sequenced by immunoSEQ multiplex PCR, and TCRdb holds only the in-frame ones, with some missing. The sample includes about 150,000 clones, about 89% seen only once; the top ten take approximately 0.59%. Sequenced sample: peripheral blood. The receptors were gathered from a man aged 45-65 years with acute or convalescent COVID-19.

CDR3 loop: CASSVRAGRGAFF. The DNA for the CDR3 is TGTGCCAGCAGCGTAAGGGCGGGGCGGGGGGCTTTCTTT. V usage is TRBV12-3 or TRBV12-4 and J usage is TRBJ1-1; a weak D match, TRBD1 (5 bases). Trimming removed 6 bases from V and 11 bases from J, with 19 bases in between. The CDR3 runs 13 residues.

J is TRBJ1-1 and V is TRBV12-3 or TRBV12-4; no definite D call. V gave up 3 bases and J gave up 3 bases, with 8 bases separating them. This CDR3 region has 13 residues. CDR3 region: CASSFGSYTEAFF. CDR3 sequence (DNA): TGTGCCAGCAGTTTTGGGAGTTACACTGAAGCTTTCTTT.

The genes are TRBV6-1 and TRBJ1-1, with 8 bases aligning to TRBD1. This CDR3 has 16 residues. J was trimmed by 3 bases and V by 2 bases; bases with no gene match: 8. Germline values: CDR1 MNHNS, CDR2 SASEGT. CDR3 bases: TGTGCCAGCAGTGAACGGCCAGGGGGCAGGTACACTGAAGCTTTCTTT. It encodes CASSERPGGRYTEAFF.